One TCR beta chain is described in this entry. It has no known antigen specificity. Nothing much larger sits one base from this clone, and base qualities are not available. The sample belongs to a study of sequential checkpoint blockade in melanoma (dated by TCRdb to the late 2010s). Turning to the overall study: In a 1:1 randomization, patients received either first-line nivolumab then ipilimumab (arm A) or ipilimumab then nivolumab (arm B). Maintenance nivolumab came after both trial sequences.

TCRbeta CDR3 regions were immunosequenced from genomic DNA with the immunoSEQ Assay. Genomic DNA was amplified by bias-controlled multiplex PCR before high-throughput sequencing. Turning to the authors' computational methods: To quantify the absolute abundance of each unique TCRbeta CDR3 region, the sequences were collapsed and filtered. Clonality, defined as 1 minus Pielou's evenness, was calculated using only productive rearrangements. A previously published method was used to identify clones whose frequencies were significantly greater in on-treatment samples than in baseline samples. The table was pulled from immuneACCESS by TCRdb, which kept in-frame rearrangements only. Such tables lose some clones; where checked, under half of the loss comes from unresolved V genes, and the rest has no known cause. That table gives V, J and clone size, and the DNA gave D and trimming. The sample has approximately 17,000 clones on record, 85% to 95% of them singletons. Roughly 24% of the sample is taken by the ten largest.

The treatment or condition label for this specimen denotes: randomized to nivolumab then ipilimumab (arm A) or the reverse (arm B). Prior DNA-damaging chemotherapy had not been received by any trial patient. A FACS Aria II flow cytometer was used to sort live CD3+CD8+ cells that were negative for CD19 and CD56 from thawed PBMCs. Samples came from patients with melanoma in CheckMate 064, a randomized, open-label phase II trial of sequential checkpoint blockade. Leukapheresis was used to collect peripheral blood mononuclear cells, which were then purified with Ficoll-Paque and frozen in human serum with about 9.3% DMSO. Right after sorting, the blood CD3+CD8+ cells were verified to be >95% pure, and DNA extraction followed. On the study overall, not on this receptor specifically: Validation of the response-prediction model combining TCR metrics and mutation burden is needed in larger, independent patient cohorts.

CDR1 and CDR2 are drawn from the germline V gene: LGHNA, YNFKEQ. The CDR3 numbers 13 residues from cysteine through phenylalanine. Left in the record is the CDR3 DNA by itself, 39 bases read in frame from the first base. Relative to germline, V is missing 1 base and J is missing 8 bases, with 3 bases of the junction outside any gene match. The chain is made from TRBV4-2 and TRBJ1-2; a stretch of 8 junction bases matches TRBD1. The specimen comprised CD8+ T cells sorted from blood (inferred from file names), sampled from a patient given nivolumab and ipilimumab in sequence. This sequence originates from a human donor with melanoma. This receptor has the CDR3 CASSQVTGEGYTF. The nucleotide sequence is given as TGTGCCAGCAGCCAAGTGACAGGGGAGGGCTACACCTTC.